This T cell receptor beta chain stems from a study of shared clonotypes between healthy human individuals. CDR1 and CDR2 from the germline V gene are SGHVS and FNYEAQ. The CDR3 is 15 amino acids. V lost 6 bases and J 2 bases, leaving 17 bases between the germline ends. Measured with immunoSEQ multiplex PCR; TCRdb has only the in-frame clones, and not every one. Of about 2 million clones in the sample, approximately 94% were seen once. Only CD45RO-negative cells positively selected for CCR7 counted as naive CD8 cells, so terminally differentiated effector memory CD45RA+ cells were excluded. The source material was naive CD8+ T cells sorted from blood. V is TRBV7-6 and J is TRBJ2-7; no clear D. This receptor was identified in a man aged 18 to 29 in good health. The chain's CDR3 is CASSYQGGDPYEQYF. CDR3 in DNA: TGTGCCAGCAGTTATCAAGGCGGCGACCCCTACGAGCAGTACTTC.